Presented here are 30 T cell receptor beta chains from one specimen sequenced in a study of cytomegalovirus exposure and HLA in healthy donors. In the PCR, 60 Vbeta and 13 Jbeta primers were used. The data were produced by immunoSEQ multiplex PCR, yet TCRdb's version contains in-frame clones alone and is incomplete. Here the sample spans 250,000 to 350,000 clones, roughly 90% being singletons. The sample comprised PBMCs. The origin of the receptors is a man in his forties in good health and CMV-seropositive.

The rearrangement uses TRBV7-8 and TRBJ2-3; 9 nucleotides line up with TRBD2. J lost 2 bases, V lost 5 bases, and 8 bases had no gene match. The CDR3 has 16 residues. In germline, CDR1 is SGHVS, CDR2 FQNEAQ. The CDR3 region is CASSLRLAENTDTQYF. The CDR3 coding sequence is TGTGCCAGCAGCCTACGACTAGCGGAGAACACAGATACGCAGTATTTT.

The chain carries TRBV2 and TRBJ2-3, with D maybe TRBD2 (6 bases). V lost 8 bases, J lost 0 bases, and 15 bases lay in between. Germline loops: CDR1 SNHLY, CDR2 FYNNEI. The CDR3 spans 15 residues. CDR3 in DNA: TGTGCCAGCCTAAAGGTAGCGGCTAGCACAGATACGCAGTATTTT. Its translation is CASLKVAASTDTQYF. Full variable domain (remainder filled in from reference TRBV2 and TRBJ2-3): EPEVTQTPSHQVTQMGQEVILRCVPISNHLYFYWYRQILGQKVEFLVSFYNNEISEKSEIFDDQFSVERPDGSNFTLKIRSTKLEDSAMYFCASLKVAASTDTQYFGPGTRLTVL.

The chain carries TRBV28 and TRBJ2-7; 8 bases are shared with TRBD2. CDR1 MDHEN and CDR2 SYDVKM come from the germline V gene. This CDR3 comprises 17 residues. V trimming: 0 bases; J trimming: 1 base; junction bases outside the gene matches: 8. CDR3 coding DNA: TGTGCCAGCAGTTTATGGGGTAGCGGGACCTCTTCCTACGAGCAGTACTTC. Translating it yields CASSLWGSGTSSYEQYF.

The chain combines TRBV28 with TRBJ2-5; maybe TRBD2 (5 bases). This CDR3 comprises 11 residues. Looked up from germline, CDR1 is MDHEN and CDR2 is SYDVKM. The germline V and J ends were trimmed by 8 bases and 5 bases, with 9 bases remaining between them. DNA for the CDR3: TGTGCCAGCGGGAGTCGGGAGACCCAGTACTTC. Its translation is CASGSRETQYF.

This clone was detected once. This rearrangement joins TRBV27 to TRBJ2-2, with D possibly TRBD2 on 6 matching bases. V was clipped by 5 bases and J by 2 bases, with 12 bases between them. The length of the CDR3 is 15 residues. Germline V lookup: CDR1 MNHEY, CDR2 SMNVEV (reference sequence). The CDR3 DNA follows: TGTGCCAGCAGTCCCTGGACTATCAACACCGGGGAGCTGTTTTTT. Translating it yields CASSPWTINTGELFF.

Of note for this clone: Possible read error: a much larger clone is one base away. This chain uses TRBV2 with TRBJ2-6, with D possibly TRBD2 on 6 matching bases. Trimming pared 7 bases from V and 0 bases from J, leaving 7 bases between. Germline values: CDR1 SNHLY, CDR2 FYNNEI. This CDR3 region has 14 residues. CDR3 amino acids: CASIGSSGANVLTF. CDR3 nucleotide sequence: TGTGCCAGCATCGGGAGCTCTGGGGCCAACGTCCTGACTTTC. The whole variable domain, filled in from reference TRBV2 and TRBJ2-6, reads EPEVTQTPSHQVTQMGQEVILRCVPISNHLYFYWYRQILGQKVEFLVSFYNNEISEKSEIFDDQFSVERPDGSNFTLKIRSTKLEDSAMYFCASIGSSGANVLTFGAGSRLTVL.

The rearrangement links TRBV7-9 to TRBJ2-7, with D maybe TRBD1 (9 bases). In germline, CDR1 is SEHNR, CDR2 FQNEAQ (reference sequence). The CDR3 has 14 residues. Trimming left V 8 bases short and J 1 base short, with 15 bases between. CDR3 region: CASPGGTGSYEQYF. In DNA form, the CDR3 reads TGTGCCAGCCCGGGGGGGACAGGGTCCTACGAGCAGTACTTC.

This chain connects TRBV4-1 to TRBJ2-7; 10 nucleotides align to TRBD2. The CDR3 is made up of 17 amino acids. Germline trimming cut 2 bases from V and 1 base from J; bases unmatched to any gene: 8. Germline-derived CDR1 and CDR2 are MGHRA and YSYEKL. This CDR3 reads CASSQIVAGGLSYEQYF. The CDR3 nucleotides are TGCGCCAGCAGCCAAATAGTAGCGGGAGGTCTGTCCTACGAGCAGTACTTC.

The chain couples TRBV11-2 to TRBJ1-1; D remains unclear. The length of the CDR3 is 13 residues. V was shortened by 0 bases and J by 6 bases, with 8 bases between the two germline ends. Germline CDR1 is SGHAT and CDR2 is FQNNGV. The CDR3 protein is CASSLDTSPEAFF. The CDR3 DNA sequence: TGTGCCAGCAGCTTAGATACTTCGCCTGAAGCTTTCTTT.

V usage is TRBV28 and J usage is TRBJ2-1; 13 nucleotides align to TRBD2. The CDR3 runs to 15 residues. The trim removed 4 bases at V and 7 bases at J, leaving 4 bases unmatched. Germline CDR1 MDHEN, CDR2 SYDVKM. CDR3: CASSSPGLAGNEQFF. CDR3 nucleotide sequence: TGTGCCAGCAGTTCCCCGGGACTAGCGGGGAATGAGCAGTTCTTC. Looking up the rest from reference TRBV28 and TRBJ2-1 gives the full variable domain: DVKVTQSSRYLVKRTGEKVFLECVQDMDHENMFWYRQDPGLGLRLIYFSYDVKMKEKGDIPEGYSVSREKKERFSLILESASTNQTSMYLCASSSPGLAGNEQFFGPGTRLTVL.

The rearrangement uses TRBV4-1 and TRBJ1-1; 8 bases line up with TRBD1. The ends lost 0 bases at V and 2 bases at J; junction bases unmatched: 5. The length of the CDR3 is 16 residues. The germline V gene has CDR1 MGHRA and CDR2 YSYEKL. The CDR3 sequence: CASSQDSRGLNTEAFF. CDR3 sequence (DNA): TGCGCCAGCAGCCAAGATTCCAGGGGGCTTAACACTGAAGCTTTCTTT.

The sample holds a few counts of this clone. This chain's CDR3 is CASSLGGSGANVLTF. DNA of the CDR3: TGCGCCAGCAGCTTGGGCGGCTCTGGGGCCAACGTCCTGACTTTC. The rearrangement links TRBV5-1 to TRBJ2-6; D call uncertain. The CDR3 covers 15 residues. V lost 0 bases to trimming and J lost 0 bases, with 4 bases between them. Germline V gives CDR1 SGHRS, CDR2 YFSETQ. Full variable domain (missing parts from reference TRBV5-1 and TRBJ2-6): KAGVTQTPRYLIKTRGQQVTLSCSPISGHRSVSWYQQTPGQGLQFLFEYFSETQRNKGNFPGRFSGRQFSNSRSEMNVSTLELGDSALYLCASSLGGSGANVLTFGAGSRLTVL.

The CDR3 coding sequence is TGCGCCAGCAGCCAAGAGTGGGGACAGGGAGGGATTCAGTACTTC. As protein: CASSQEWGQGGIQYF. The chain combines TRBV4-3 with TRBJ2-4, with 9 bases identical to TRBD1. From germline, CDR1 is LGHNA and CDR2 YSLEER. The CDR3 is 15 residues long. Trimming at V came to 0 bases and at J to 10 bases, leaving 7 bases not matched to a gene.

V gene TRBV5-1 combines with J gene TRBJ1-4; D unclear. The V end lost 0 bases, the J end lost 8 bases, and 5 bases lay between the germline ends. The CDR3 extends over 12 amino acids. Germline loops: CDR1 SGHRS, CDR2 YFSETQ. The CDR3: CASSLVGEKLFF. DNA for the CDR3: TGCGCCAGCAGCTTGGTTGGCGAAAAACTGTTTTTT.

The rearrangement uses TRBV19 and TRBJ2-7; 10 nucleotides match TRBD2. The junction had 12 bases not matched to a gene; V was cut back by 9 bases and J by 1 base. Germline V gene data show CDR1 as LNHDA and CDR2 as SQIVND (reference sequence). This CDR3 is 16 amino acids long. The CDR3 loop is CASQLNGLADSYEQYF. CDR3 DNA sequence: TGTGCCAGCCAATTAAACGGACTAGCGGATTCCTACGAGCAGTACTTC.

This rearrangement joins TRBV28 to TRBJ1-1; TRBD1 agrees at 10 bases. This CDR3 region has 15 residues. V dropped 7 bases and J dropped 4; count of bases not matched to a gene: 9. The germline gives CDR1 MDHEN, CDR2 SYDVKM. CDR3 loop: CASIALGTGVTEAFF. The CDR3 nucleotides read TGTGCCAGCATCGCCCTCGGGACAGGGGTCACTGAAGCTTTCTTT.

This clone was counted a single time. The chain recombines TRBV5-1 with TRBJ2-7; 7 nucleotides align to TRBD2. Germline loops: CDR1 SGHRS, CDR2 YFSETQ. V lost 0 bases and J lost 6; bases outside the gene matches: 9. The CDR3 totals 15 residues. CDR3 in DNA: TGCGCCAGCAGCTTGGACGGCGGGAGTTCTCGCGAGCAGTACTTC. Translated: CASSLDGGSSREQYF.

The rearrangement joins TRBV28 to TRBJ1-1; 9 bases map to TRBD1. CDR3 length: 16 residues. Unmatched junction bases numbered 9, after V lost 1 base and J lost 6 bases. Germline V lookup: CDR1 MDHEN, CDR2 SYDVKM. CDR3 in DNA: TGTGCCAGCAGTTTATTACAGGGGGCACGGATCGCTGAAGCTTTCTTT. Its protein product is CASSLLQGARIAEAFF.

In DNA, the CDR3 is TGCGCCAGCAGCGCTACAGGGGGCCGAGAGACCCAGTACTTC. Amino acids: CASSATGGRETQYF. This sequence joins TRBV5-1 and TRBJ2-5, with 9 bases matching TRBD1. Unmatched junction bases numbered 5, after V lost 4 bases and J lost 4 bases. Germline V gene sequence: CDR1 SGHRS, CDR2 YFSETQ. The CDR3 is 14 residues long.

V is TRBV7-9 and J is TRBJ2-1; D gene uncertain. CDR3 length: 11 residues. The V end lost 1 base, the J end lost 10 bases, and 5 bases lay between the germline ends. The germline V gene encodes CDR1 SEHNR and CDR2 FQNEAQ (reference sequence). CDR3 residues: CASSLVGEQFF. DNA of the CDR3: TGTGCCAGCAGCTTAGTGGGCGAGCAGTTCTTC. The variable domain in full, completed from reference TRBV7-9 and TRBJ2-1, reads DTGVSQNPRHKITKRGQNVTFRCDPISEHNRLYWYRQTLGQGPEFLTYFQNEAQLEKSRLLSDRFSAERPKGSFSTLEIQRTEQGDSAMYLCASSLVGEQFFGPGTRLTVL.

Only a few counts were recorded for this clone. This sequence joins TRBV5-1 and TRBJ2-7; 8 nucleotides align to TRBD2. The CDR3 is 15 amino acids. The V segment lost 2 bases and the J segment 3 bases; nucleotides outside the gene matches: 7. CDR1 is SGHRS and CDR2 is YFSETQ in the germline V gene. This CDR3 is CASSFISGSSYEQYF. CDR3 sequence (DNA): TGCGCCAGCAGCTTTATCAGCGGGAGTAGCTACGAGCAGTACTTC.

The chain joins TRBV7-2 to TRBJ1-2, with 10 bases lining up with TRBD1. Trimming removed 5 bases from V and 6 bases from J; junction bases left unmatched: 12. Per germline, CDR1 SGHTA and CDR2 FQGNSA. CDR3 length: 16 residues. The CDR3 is CASSLGTGAAHNGYTF. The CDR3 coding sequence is TGTGCCAGCAGCCTTGGGACAGGGGCGGCGCATAATGGCTACACCTTC.

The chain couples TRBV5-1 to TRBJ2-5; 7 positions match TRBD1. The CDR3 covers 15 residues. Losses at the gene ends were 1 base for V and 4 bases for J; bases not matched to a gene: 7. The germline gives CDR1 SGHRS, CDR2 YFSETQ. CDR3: CASSLTGEVGETQYF. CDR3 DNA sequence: TGCGCCAGCAGCTTGACAGGGGAAGTAGGAGAGACCCAGTACTTC.

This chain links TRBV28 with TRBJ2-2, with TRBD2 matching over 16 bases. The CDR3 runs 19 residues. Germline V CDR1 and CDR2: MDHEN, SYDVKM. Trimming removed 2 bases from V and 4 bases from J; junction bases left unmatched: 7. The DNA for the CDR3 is TGTGCCAGCAGTTTAAGGGGACTAGCGGGAGGGCGGGGCACCGGGGAGCTGTTTTTT. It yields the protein CASSLRGLAGGRGTGELFF.

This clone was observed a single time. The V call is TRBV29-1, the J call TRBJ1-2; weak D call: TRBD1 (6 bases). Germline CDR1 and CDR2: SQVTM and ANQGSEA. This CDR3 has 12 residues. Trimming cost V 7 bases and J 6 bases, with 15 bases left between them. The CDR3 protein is CSAETGTDGYTF. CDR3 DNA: TGCAGCGCCGAAACAGGGACGGATGGCTACACCTTC.

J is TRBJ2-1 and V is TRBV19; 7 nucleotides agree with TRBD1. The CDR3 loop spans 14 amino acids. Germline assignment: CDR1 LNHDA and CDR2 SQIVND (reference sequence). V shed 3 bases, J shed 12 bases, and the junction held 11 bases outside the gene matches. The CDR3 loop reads CASSILLTGEGQFF. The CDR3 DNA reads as TGTGCCAGTAGTATCCTCCTTACAGGGGAAGGGCAGTTCTTC.

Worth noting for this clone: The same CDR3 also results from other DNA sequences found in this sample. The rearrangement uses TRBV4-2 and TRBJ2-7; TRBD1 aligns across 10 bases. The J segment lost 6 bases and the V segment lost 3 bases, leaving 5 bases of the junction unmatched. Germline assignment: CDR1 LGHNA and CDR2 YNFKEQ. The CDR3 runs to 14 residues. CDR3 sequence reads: CASSQPGQGPEQYF. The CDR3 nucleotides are TGTGCCAGCAGCCAGCCGGGACAGGGGCCCGAGCAGTACTTC.

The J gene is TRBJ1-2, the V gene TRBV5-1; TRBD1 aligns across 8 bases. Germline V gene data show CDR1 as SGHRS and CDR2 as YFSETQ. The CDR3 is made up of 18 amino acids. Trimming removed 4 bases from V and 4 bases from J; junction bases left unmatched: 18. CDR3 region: CASSLTGTGGRRGYGYTF. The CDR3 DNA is TGCGCCAGCAGCCTCACCGGGACAGGCGGGCGACGGGGCTATGGCTACACCTTC.

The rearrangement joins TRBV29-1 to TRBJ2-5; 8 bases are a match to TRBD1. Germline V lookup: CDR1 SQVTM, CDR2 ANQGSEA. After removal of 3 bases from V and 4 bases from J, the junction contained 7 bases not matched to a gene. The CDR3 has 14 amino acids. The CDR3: CSVELTGDGETQYF. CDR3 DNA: TGCAGCGTTGAGTTGACAGGGGACGGAGAGACCCAGTACTTC.

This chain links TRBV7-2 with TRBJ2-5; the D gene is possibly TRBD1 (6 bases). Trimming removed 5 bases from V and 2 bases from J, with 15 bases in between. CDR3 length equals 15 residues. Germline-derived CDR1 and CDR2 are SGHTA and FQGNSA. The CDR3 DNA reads TGTGCCAGCAGCCGAAGTACAGGGTGGCAAGAGACCCAGTACTTC. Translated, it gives CASSRSTGWQETQYF.